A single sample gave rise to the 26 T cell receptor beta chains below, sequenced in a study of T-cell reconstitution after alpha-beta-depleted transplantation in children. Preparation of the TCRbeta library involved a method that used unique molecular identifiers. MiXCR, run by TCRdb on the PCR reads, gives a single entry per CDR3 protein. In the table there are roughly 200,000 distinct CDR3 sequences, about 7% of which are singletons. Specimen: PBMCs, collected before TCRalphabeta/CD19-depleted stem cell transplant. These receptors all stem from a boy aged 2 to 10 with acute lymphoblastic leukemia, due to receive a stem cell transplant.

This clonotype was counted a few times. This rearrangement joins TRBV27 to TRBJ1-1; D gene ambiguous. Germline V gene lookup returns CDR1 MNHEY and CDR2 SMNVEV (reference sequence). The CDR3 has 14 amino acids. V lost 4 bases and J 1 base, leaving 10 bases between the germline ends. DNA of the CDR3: TGTGCCAGCAGTTCCCCTTCAACGAACACTGAAGCTTTCTTT. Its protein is CASSSPSTNTEAFF.

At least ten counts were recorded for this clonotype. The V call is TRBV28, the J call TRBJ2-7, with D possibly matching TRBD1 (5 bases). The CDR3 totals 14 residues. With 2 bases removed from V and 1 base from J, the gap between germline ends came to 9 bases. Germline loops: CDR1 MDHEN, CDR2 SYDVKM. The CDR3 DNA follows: TGTGCCAGCAGTTTAGTAACAGGTTCCTACGAGCAGTACTTC. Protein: CASSLVTGSYEQYF.

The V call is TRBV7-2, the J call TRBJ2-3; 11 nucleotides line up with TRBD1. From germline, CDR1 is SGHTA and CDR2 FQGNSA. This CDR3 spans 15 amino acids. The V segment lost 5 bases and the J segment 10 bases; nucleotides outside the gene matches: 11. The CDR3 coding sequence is TGTGCCAGCAGCAGGACAGGGGGCGGAAGTGGGGCGCAGTATTTT. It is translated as CASSRTGGGSGAQYF.

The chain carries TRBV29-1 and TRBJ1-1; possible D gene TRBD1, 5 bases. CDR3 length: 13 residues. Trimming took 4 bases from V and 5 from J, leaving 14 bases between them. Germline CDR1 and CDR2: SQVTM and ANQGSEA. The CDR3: CSVVFRGGTEAFF. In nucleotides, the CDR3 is TGCAGCGTTGTCTTTAGGGGTGGGACTGAAGCTTTCTTT.

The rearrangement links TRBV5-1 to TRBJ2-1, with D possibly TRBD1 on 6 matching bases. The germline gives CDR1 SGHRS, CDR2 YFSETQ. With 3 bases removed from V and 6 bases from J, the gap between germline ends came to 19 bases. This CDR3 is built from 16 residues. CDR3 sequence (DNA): TGCGCCAGCAGCTCCGGGCTACTGGCACAGGGCAATGAGCAGTTCTTC. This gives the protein CASSSGLLAQGNEQFF.

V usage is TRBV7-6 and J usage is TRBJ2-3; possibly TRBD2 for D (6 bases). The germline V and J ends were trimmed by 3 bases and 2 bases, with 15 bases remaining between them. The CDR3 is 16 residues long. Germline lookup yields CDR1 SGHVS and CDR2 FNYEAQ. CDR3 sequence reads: CASSFGGGTNTDTQYF. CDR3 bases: TGTGCCAGCAGCTTCGGCGGAGGGACCAACACAGATACGCAGTATTTT.

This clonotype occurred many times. This CDR3 reads CASSLEGSGGVRQFF. DNA of the CDR3: TGCGCCAGCAGCTTGGAGGGTAGCGGGGGGGTTCGGCAGTTCTTC. The J gene is TRBJ2-1, the V gene TRBV5-1; 11 nucleotides agree with TRBD2. CDR1 is SGHRS, CDR2 YFSETQ, per germline. The CDR3 runs 15 residues. V was clipped by 0 bases and J by 12 bases; unmatched bases: 8.

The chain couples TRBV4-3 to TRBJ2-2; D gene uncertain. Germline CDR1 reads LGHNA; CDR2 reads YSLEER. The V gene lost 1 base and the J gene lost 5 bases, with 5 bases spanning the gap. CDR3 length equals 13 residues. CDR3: CASSQASTGELFF. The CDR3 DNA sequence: TGCGCCAGCAGCCAAGCGTCGACCGGGGAGCTGTTTTTT.

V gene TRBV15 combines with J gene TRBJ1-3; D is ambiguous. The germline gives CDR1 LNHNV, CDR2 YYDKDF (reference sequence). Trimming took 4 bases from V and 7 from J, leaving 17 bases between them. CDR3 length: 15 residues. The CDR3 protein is CATSTQMGRRNTIYF. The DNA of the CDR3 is TGTGCCACCAGCACCCAAATGGGCCGGCGGAACACCATATATTTT.

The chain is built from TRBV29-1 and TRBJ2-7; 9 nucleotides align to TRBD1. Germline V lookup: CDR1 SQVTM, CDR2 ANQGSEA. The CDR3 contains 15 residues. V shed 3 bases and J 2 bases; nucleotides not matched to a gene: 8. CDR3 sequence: CSVEGEGTGPYEQYF. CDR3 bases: TGCAGCGTTGAGGGGGAGGGGACAGGGCCCTACGAGCAGTACTTC.

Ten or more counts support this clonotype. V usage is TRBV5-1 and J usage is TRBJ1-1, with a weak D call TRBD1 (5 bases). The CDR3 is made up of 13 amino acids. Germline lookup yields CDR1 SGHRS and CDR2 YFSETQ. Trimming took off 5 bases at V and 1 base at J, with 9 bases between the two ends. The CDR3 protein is CASSWDGNTEAFF. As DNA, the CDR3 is TGCGCCAGCAGTTGGGACGGGAACACTGAAGCTTTCTTT.

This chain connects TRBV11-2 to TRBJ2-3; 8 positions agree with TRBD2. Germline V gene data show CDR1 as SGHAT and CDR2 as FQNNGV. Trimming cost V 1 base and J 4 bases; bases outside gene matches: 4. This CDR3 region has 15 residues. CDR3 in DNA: TGTGCCAGCAGCTTAGTCGGGGGGGCGGCAGATACGCAGTATTTT. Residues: CASSLVGGAADTQYF. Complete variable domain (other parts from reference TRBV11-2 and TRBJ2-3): EAGVAQSPRYKIIEKRQSVAFWCNPISGHATLYWYQQILGQGPKLLIQFQNNGVVDDSQLPKDRFSAERLKGVDSTLKIQPAKLEDSAVYLCASSLVGGAADTQYFGPGTRLTVL.

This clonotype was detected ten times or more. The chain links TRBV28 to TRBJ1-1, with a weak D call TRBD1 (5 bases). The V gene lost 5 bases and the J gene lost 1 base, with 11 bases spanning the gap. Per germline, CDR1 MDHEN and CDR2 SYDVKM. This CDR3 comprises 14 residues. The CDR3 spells CASSLIRANTEAFF. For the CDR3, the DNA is TGTGCCAGCAGTCTCATCAGGGCGAACACTGAAGCTTTCTTT. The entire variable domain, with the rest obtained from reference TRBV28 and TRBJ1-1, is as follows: DVKVTQSSRYLVKRTGEKVFLECVQDMDHENMFWYRQDPGLGLRLIYFSYDVKMKEKGDIPEGYSVSREKKERFSLILESASTNQTSMYLCASSLIRANTEAFFGQGTRLTVV.

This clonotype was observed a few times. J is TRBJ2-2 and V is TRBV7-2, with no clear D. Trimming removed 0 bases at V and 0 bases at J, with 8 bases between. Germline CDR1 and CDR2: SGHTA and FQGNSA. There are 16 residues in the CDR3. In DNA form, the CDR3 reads TGTGCCAGCAGCTTAGCCGGAAACGCGAACACCGGGGAGCTGTTTTTT. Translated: CASSLAGNANTGELFF.

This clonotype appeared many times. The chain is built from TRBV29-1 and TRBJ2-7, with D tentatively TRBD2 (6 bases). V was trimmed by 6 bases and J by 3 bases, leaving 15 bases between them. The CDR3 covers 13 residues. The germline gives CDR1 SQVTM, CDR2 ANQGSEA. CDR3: CSVPPGLCYEQYF. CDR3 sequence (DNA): TGCAGCGTCCCACCGGGACTCTGCTACGAGCAGTACTTC.

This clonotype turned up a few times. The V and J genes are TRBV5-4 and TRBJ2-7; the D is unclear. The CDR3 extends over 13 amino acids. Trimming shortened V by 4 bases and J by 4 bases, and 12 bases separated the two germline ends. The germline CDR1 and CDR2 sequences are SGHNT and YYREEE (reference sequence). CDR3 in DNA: TGTGCCAGCAGCCCCGGCCCTCGGTACGAGCAGTACTTC. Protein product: CASSPGPRYEQYF.

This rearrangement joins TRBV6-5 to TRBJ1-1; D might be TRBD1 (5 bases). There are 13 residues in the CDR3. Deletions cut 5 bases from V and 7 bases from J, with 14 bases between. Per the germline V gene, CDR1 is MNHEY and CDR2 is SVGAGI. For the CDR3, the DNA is TGTGCCAGCAGTCACACCGGGACGGATGAAGCTTTCTTT. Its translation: CASSHTGTDEAFF.

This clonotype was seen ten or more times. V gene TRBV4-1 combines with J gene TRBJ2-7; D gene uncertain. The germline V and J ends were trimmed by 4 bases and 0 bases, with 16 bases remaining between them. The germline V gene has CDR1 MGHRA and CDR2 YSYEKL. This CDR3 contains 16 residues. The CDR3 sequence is CASSLLLGRTSYEQYF. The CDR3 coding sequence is TGCGCCAGCAGCCTCCTCCTTGGAAGAACCTCCTACGAGCAGTACTTC.

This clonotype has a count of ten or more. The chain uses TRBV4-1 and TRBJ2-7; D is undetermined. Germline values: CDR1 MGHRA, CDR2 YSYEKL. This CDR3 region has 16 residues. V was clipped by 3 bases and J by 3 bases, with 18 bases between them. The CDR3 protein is CASSHDPDELIYEQYF. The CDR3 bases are TGCGCCAGCAGCCACGACCCTGACGAATTAATCTACGAGCAGTACTTC.

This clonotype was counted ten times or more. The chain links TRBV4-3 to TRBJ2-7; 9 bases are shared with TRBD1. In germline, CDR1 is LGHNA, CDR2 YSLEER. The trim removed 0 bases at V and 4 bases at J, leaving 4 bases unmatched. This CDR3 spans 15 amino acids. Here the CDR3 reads CASSQDHRGLYEQYF. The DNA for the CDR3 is TGCGCCAGCAGCCAAGATCACAGGGGGCTATACGAGCAGTACTTC.

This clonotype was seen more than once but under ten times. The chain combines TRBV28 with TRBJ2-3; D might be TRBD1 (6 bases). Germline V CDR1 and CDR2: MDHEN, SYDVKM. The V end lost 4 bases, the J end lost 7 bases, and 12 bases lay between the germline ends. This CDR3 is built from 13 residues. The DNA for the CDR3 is TGTGCCAGCAGTTCAACAGGGTGGAATACGCAGTATTTT. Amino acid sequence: CASSSTGWNTQYF.

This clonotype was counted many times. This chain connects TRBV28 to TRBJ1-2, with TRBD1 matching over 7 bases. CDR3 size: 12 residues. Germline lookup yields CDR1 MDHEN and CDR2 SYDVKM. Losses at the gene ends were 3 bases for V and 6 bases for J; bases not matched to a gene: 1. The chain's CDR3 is CASSLTGNGYTF. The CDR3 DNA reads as TGTGCCAGCAGTTTGACAGGGAATGGCTACACCTTC.

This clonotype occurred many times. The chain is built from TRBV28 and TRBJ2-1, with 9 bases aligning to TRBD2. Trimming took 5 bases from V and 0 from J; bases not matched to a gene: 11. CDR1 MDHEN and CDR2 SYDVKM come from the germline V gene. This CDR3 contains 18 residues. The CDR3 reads CASSLIGRGGLSYNEQFF. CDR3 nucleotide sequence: TGTGCCAGCAGTCTTATAGGGCGGGGGGGCCTCTCCTACAATGAGCAGTTCTTC.

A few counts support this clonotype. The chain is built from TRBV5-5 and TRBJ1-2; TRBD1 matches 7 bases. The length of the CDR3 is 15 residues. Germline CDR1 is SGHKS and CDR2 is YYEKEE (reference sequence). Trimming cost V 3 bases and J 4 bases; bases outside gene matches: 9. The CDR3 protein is CASSWKGDRPYGYTF. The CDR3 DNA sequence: TGTGCCAGCAGCTGGAAGGGGGACAGACCCTATGGCTACACCTTC.

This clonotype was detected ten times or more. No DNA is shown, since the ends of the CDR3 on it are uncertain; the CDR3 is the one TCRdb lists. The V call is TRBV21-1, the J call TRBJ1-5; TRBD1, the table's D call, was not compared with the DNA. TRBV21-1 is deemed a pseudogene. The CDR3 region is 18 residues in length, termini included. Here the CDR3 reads CASSYVAGGAPFEQPQHF.

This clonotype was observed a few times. CDR3 bases: TGTGCCAGCAGTTTATATGTACTAGGTGCAGATACGCAGTATTTT. It codes for CASSLYVLGADTQYF. V gene TRBV28 combines with J gene TRBJ2-3; D possibly corresponds to TRBD2 (5 bases). The CDR3 totals 15 residues. The germline CDR1 and CDR2 sequences are MDHEN and SYDVKM. Trimming took off 1 base at V and 4 bases at J, with 12 bases between the two ends.